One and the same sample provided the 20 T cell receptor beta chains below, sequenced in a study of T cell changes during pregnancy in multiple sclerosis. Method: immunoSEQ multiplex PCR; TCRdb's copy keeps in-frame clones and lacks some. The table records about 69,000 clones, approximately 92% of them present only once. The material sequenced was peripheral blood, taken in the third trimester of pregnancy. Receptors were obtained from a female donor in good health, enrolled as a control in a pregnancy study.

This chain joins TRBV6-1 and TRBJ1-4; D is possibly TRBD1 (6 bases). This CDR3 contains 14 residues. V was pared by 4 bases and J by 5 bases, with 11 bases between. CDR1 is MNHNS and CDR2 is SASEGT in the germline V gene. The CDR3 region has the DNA TGTGCCAGCAGTGGACAGGTGGGGAATGAAAAACTGTTTTTT. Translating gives CASSGQVGNEKLFF.

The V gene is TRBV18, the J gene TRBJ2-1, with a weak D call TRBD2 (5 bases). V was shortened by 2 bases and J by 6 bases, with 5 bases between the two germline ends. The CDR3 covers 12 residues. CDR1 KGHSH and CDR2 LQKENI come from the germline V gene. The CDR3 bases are TGTGCCAGCTCACCAGGGAGCAATGAGCAGTTCTTC. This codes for CASSPGSNEQFF.

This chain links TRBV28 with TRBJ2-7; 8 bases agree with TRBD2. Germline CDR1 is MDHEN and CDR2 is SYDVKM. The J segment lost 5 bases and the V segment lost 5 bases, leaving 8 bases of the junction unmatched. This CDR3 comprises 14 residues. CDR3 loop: CASSSGSPKDEQYF. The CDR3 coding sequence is TGTGCCAGCAGTAGCGGGAGTCCTAAGGACGAGCAGTACTTC.

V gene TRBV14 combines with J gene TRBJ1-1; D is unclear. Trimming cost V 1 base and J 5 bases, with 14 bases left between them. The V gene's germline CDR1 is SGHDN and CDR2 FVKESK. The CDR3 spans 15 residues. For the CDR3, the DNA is TGTGCCAGCAGCCAAGGAGCGGTGAGAAGAACTGAAGCTTTCTTT. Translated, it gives CASSQGAVRRTEAFF.

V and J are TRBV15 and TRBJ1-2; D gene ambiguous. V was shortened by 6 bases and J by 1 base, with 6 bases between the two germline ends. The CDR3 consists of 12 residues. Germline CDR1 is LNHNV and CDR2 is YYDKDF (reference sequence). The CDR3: CATRGLNYGYTF. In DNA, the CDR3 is TGTGCCACCAGGGGCCTTAACTATGGCTACACCTTC. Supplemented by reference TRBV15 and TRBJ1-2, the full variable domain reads DAMVIQNPRYQVTQFGKPVTLSCSQTLNHNVMYWYQQKSSQAPKLLFHYYDKDFNNEADTPDNFQSRRPNTSFCFLDIRSPGLGDTAMYLCATRGLNYGYTFGSGTRLTVV.

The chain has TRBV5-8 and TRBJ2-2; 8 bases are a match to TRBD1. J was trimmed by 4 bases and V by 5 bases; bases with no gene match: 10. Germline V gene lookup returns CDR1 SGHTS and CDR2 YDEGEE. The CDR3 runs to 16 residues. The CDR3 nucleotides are TGTGCCAGCAGACCACGGGACAGGAGGAGCACCGGGGAGCTGTTTTTT. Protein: CASRPRDRRSTGELFF.

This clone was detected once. CDR3 protein: CASSGGNYGYTF. CDR3 in DNA: TGCGCCTCGTCGGGGGGTAACTATGGCTACACCTTC. V gene TRBV5-1 combines with J gene TRBJ1-2; possibly TRBD1 for D (5 bases). This CDR3 has 12 amino acids. Trimming took 10 bases from V and 1 from J, leaving 11 bases between them. Germline V gene sequence: CDR1 SGHRS, CDR2 YFSETQ.

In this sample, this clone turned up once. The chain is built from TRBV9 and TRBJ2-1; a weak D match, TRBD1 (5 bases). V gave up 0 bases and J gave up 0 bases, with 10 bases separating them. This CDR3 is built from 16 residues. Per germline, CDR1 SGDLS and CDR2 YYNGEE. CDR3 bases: TGTGCCAGCAGCGTAGGGGGCTTCAGCTCCTACAATGAGCAGTTCTTC. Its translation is CASSVGGFSSYNEQFF.

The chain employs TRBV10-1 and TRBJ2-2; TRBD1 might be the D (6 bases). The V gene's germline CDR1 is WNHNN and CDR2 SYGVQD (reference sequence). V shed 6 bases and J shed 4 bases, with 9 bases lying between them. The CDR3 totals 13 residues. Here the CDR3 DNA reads TGCGCCAGCAGCGAACAGGGCACCGGGGAGCTGTTTTTT. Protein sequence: CASSEQGTGELFF.

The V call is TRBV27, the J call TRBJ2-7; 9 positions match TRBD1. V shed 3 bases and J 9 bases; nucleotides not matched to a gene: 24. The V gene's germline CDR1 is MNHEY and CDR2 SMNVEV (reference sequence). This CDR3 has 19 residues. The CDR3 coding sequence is TGTGCCAGCAGTTTCACAGGGGGCGCGTTATCGGGCTATGGGTCGGGGCAGTACTTC. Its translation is CASSFTGGALSGYGSGQYF.

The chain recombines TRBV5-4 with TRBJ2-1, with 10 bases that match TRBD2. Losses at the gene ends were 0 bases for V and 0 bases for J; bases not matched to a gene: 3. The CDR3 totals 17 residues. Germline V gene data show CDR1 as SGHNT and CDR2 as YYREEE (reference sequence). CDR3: CASSLGSGGSSYNEQFF. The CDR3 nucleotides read TGTGCCAGCAGCTTGGGTAGCGGGGGGAGCTCCTACAATGAGCAGTTCTTC. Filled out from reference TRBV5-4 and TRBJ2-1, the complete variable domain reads ETGVTQSPTHLIKTRGQQVTLRCSSQSGHNTVSWYQQALGQGPQFIFQYYREEENGRGNFPPRFSGLQFPNYSSELNVNALELDDSALYLCASSLGSGGSSYNEQFFGPGTRLTVL.

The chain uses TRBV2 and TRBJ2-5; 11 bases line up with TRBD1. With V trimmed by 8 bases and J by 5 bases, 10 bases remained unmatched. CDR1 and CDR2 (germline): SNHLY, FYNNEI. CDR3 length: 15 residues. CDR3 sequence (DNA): TGTGCCAGCGGAGCCGGACAGGGGGCGTGGGAGACCCAGTACTTC. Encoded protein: CASGAGQGAWETQYF.

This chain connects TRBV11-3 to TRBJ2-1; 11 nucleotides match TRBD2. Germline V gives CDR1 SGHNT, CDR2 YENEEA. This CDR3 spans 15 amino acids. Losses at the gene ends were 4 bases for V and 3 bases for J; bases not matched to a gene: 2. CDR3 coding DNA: TGTGCCAGCAGCTCCCTAGCGGGAGGCTACAATGAGCAGTTCTTC. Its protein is CASSSLAGGYNEQFF.

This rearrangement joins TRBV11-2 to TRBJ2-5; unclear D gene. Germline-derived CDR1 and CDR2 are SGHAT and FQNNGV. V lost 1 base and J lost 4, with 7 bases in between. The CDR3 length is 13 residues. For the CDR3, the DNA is TGTGCCAGCAGCTTAGGACAAGCAGAGACCCAGTACTTC. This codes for CASSLGQAETQYF.

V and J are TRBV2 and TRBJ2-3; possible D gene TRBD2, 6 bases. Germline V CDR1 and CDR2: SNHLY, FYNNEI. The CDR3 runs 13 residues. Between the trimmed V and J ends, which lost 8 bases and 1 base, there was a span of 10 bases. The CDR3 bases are TGTGCCAGCGGGACTTCGGGCACAGATACGCAGTATTTT. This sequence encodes CASGTSGTDTQYF.

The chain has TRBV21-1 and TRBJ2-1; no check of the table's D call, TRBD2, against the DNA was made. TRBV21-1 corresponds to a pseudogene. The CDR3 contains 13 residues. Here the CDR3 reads CASRTSSYNEQFF. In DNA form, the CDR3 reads TGTGCCAGCAGAACGAGCTCCTACAATGAGCAGTTCTTC.

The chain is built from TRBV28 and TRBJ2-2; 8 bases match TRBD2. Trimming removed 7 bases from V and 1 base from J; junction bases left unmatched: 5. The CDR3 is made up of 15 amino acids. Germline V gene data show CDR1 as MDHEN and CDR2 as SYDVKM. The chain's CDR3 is CASMKGLVNTGELFF. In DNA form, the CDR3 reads TGTGCCAGCATGAAGGGACTAGTGAACACCGGGGAGCTGTTTTTT. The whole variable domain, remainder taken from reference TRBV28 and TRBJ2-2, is DVKVTQSSRYLVKRTGEKVFLECVQDMDHENMFWYRQDPGLGLRLIYFSYDVKMKEKGDIPEGYSVSREKKERFSLILESASTNQTSMYLCASMKGLVNTGELFFGEGSRLTVL.

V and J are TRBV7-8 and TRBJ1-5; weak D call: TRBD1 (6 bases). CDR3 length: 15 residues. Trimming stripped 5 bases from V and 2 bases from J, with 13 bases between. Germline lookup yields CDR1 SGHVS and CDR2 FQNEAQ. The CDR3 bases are TGTGCCAGCAGCATAAACAGGGCCGGCAATCAGCCCCAGCATTTT. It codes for CASSINRAGNQPQHF. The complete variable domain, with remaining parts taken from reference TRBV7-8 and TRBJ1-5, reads GAGVSQSPRYKVAKRGQDVALRCDPISGHVSLFWYQQALGQGPEFLTYFQNEAQLDKSGLPSDRFFAERPEGSVSTLKIQRTQQEDSAVYLCASSINRAGNQPQHFGDGTRLSIL.

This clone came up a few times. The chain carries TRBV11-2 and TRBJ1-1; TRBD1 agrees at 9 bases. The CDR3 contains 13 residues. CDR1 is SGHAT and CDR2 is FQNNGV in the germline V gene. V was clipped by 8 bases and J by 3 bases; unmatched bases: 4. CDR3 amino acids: CASARQGDTEAFF. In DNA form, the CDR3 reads TGTGCCAGCGCGCGACAGGGGGACACTGAAGCTTTCTTT.

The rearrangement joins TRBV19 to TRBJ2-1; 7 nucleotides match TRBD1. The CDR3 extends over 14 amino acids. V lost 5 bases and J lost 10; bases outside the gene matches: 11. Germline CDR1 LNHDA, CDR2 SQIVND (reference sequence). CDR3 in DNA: TGTGCCAGTAGTGCGCAGGGGGTACTGGGGGAGCAGTTCTTC. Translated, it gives CASSAQGVLGEQFF.